This TCR beta chain was obtained from a study of T cell responses to AZD1222 COVID-19 vaccine. Repertoires were generated with immunoSEQ multiplex PCR, while TCRdb's copy carries only in-frame clones and drops some. The data hold about 180,000 clones, with 88% observed a single time. Broader study findings: Once two AZD1222 doses were given, Spike-specific TCR breadth and depth went up.

The V and J ends lost 0 bases and 5 bases respectively, with 10 bases between them. There are 14 residues in the CDR3. In germline, CDR1 is LGHNA, CDR2 YNFKEQ. A note on this clone: Its target is not known.

The sample was peripheral blood, taken on day 0 of AZD1222 vaccination. This receptor was obtained from an adult in good health. J is TRBJ2-5 and V is TRBV4-2; tentatively, D is TRBD1 (6 bases). The DNA of the CDR3 is TGTGCCAGCAGCCAAGAGATTGGGGGCGAGACCCAGTACTTC. It specifies CASSQEIGGETQYF.